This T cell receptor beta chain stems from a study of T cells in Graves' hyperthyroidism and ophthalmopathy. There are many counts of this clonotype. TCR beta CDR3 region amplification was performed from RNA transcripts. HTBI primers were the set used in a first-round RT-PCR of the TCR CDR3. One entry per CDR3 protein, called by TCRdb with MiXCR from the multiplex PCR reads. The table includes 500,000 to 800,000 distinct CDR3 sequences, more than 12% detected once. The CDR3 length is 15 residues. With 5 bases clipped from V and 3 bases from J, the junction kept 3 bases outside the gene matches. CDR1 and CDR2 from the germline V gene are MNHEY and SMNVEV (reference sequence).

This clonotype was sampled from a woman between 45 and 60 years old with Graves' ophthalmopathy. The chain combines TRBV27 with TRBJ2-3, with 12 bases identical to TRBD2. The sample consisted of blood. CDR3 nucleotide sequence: TGTGCCAGCAGTATTACTAGCGGGAGGACAGATACGCAGTATTTT. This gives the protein CASSITSGRTDTQYF.